This entry concerns a single T cell receptor (beta chain). Its specificity is not known. This entry belongs to a study of shared clonotypes between healthy human individuals. Overall study context: Sampling drew on donors who were a couple of women and a few men aged 18 to 49. Three plates were used per donor for CD4 naive, three for CD4 memory, two for CD8 naive and one for CD8 memory.

Repertoires were generated with immunoSEQ multiplex PCR, while TCRdb's copy carries only in-frame clones and drops some. The sample records 2 million or so clones, roughly 94% being singletons. Cells designated naive CD8 were CD45RO-negative and were positively selected for CCR7, with terminally differentiated effector memory CD45RA+ cells excluded. The CDR3 loop spans 15 amino acids. Looked up from germline, CDR1 is LGHNA and CDR2 is YSLEER. The V segment lost 1 base and the J segment 4 bases; nucleotides outside the gene matches: 7. Findings and limits, study-wide: Generation of non-shared clonotypes was less probable than generation of clonotypes shared by all four donors.

The chain carries TRBV4-3 and TRBJ2-7; 7 bases agree with TRBD2. This TCR was recovered from a man between 18 and 35 years old in good health. Material for sequencing was naive CD8+ T cells sorted from blood. CDR3 sequence reads: CASSQGKLASYEQYF. The CDR3, as DNA: TGCGCCAGCAGCCAAGGTAAACTAGCGTCATACGAGCAGTACTTC.